A single sample gave rise to the 30 T cell receptor beta chains below, sequenced in a study of shared T cell receptors in the human thymus. Only in-frame clones appear in the TCRdb table, and some are missing; sequencing was by immunoSEQ multiplex PCR. The data show roughly 410,000 clones, 95% seen once. The sequencing sample was made of thymocytes. The receptors originated from a human donor.

The gene calls are TRBV15 and TRBJ1-2; maybe TRBD1 (5 bases). In germline, CDR1 is LNHNV, CDR2 YYDKDF (reference sequence). Trimming took 5 bases from V and 3 from J, leaving 16 bases between them. CDR3 length: 15 amino acids. Here the CDR3 reads CATSPRAGTHYGYTF. The CDR3 DNA sequence: TGTGCCACCAGCCCCCGGGCAGGGACGCACTATGGCTACACCTTC.

V gene TRBV4-3 combines with J gene TRBJ1-5; D is perhaps TRBD1 (6 bases). This CDR3 has 19 amino acids. V dropped 1 base and J dropped 0 bases, with 19 bases sitting between them. Per germline, CDR1 LGHNA and CDR2 YSLEER. In DNA form, the CDR3 reads TGCGCCAGCAGCCAAGGATGGCAGGGGTGGGGATATAGCAATCAGCCCCAGCATTTT. Translating gives CASSQGWQGWGYSNQPQHF.

The rearrangement links TRBV14 to TRBJ1-2; 10 positions match TRBD1. Losses at the gene ends were 5 bases for V and 0 bases for J; bases not matched to a gene: 12. This CDR3 contains 18 residues. From germline, CDR1 is SGHDN and CDR2 FVKESK. CDR3 in amino acids: CASSSRQGASLSNYGYTF. The CDR3 DNA is TGTGCCAGCAGCAGTCGACAGGGGGCGAGCCTATCTAACTATGGCTACACCTTC.

V usage is TRBV6-5 and J usage is TRBJ2-1; 8 bases are shared with TRBD1. The trim removed 4 bases at V and 4 bases at J, leaving 6 bases unmatched. Germline loops: CDR1 MNHEY, CDR2 SVGAGI. The CDR3 covers 15 residues. As DNA, the CDR3 is TGTGCCAGCAGTTCCGGGACAGGTCCTTACAATGAGCAGTTCTTC. This sequence encodes CASSSGTGPYNEQFF.

This clone was seen a single time. The rearrangement uses TRBV6-4 and TRBJ2-2, with 11 bases that match TRBD2. The CDR3 contains 17 residues. Per germline, CDR1 MRHNA and CDR2 SNTAGT. V shed 5 bases, J shed 2 bases, and the junction held 7 bases outside the gene matches. CDR3 DNA: TGTGCCAGCAGTCACACCGGGACTAGCGGAAACACCGGGGAGCTGTTTTTT. Protein product: CASSHTGTSGNTGELFF.

This sequence joins TRBV7-4 and TRBJ2-1, with unresolved D. Deletions cut 1 base from V and 4 bases from J, with 2 bases between. The CDR3 is 12 amino acids. Germline values: CDR1 SGHVT, CDR2 SQSDAQ. The CDR3 spells CASSLVYNEQFF. The DNA for the CDR3 is TGTGCCAGCAGCTTAGTTTACAATGAGCAGTTCTTC.

The chain links TRBV10-2 to TRBJ1-2, with a weak D call TRBD1 (5 bases). This CDR3 is built from 16 residues. CDR1 and CDR2 from the germline V gene are WSHSY and SAAADI. V shed 2 bases and J shed 4 bases, with 17 bases lying between them. CDR3 loop: CASSEEARLQVYGYTF. Written as DNA, the CDR3 is TGCGCCAGCAGTGAGGAGGCCAGGTTACAGGTCTATGGCTACACCTTC.

The chain combines TRBV27 with TRBJ2-5; D is possibly TRBD1 (6 bases). Germline V gives CDR1 MNHEY, CDR2 SMNVEV (reference sequence). The CDR3 consists of 14 residues. V shed 3 bases and J shed 1 base, with 9 bases lying between them. The CDR3 reads CASSFRTAQETQYF. CDR3 nucleotide sequence: TGTGCCAGCAGTTTCCGGACAGCCCAAGAGACCCAGTACTTC.

This clone was counted between two and nine times. The chain uses TRBV7-9 and TRBJ1-3, with D uncertain. The germline V gene encodes CDR1 SEHNR and CDR2 FQNEAQ (reference sequence). This CDR3 spans 13 amino acids. Trimming left V 1 base short and J 4 bases short, with 5 bases between. The DNA for the CDR3 is TGTGCCAGCAGCTTAGGATCGGGAAACACCATATATTTT. This codes for CASSLGSGNTIYF. The variable domain in full, with the rest retrieved from reference TRBV7-9 and TRBJ1-3, is DTGVSQNPRHKITKRGQNVTFRCDPISEHNRLYWYRQTLGQGPEFLTYFQNEAQLEKSRLLSDRFSAERPKGSFSTLEIQRTEQGDSAMYLCASSLGSGNTIYFGEGSWLTVV.

The chain is built from TRBV10-3 and TRBJ2-1; 11 nucleotides align to TRBD2. V lost 6 bases, J lost 5 bases, and 3 bases stayed unmatched. This CDR3 comprises 14 residues. The V gene's germline CDR1 is ENHRY and CDR2 SYGVKD. CDR3 sequence (DNA): TGTGCCATCAGCTTACTAGCGGGGGACAATGAGCAGTTCTTC. It codes for CAISLLAGDNEQFF.

The chain links TRBV27 to TRBJ2-3; TRBD1 is a possible D gene (5 bases). This CDR3 has 14 residues. CDR1 and CDR2 (germline): MNHEY, SMNVEV (reference sequence). V was cut by 2 bases and J by 4 bases, with 10 bases left in between. The CDR3, as DNA: TGTGCCAGCAGTTTAGCAGGGTGGGCAGATACGCAGTATTTT. Translated, it gives CASSLAGWADTQYF.

The chain uses TRBV2 and TRBJ2-5; D may be TRBD2 (5 bases). Trimming took off 7 bases at V and 4 bases at J, with 10 bases between the two ends. CDR1 SNHLY and CDR2 FYNNEI come from the germline V gene. This CDR3 region has 12 residues. CDR3 coding DNA: TGTGCCAGCAAGGCCCGGGGAGAGACCCAGTACTTC. This translates into CASKARGETQYF.

The CDR3 region has the DNA TGTGCCAGCAGGAGTGCAGGGTCGGGCGGCTACACCTTC. Translated, it gives CASRSAGSGGYTF. The chain links TRBV6-5 to TRBJ1-2, with D perhaps matching TRBD1 (5 bases). Germline V gives CDR1 MNHEY, CDR2 SVGAGI. This CDR3 contains 13 residues. With 6 bases removed from V and 8 bases from J, the gap between germline ends came to 16 bases.

The chain employs TRBV5-6 and TRBJ1-2; the D gene is possibly TRBD1 (6 bases). The V end was cut by 0 bases, the J end by 8 bases, with 17 bases between. Per the germline V gene, CDR1 is SGHDT and CDR2 is YYEEEE. CDR3 length: 15 amino acids. The CDR3 reads CASSLVGAPTWGYTF. The DNA of the CDR3 is TGTGCCAGCAGCTTGGTGGGGGCCCCCACGTGGGGCTACACCTTC.

This clone came up once. CDR3 sequence reads: CASGKDGYSGNTIYF. DNA of the CDR3: TGTGCCAGCGGGAAAGACGGTTACTCTGGAAACACCATATATTTT. The V call is TRBV2, the J call TRBJ1-3; no definite D call. This CDR3 comprises 15 residues. V lost 8 bases and J 0 bases, leaving 14 bases between the germline ends. The germline V gene encodes CDR1 SNHLY and CDR2 FYNNEI.

The chain combines TRBV18 with TRBJ2-2, with a possible D match to TRBD2 (6 bases). Between the trimmed V and J ends, which lost 5 bases and 3 bases, there was a span of 10 bases. The CDR3 totals 14 residues. CDR1 is KGHSH and CDR2 is LQKENI in the germline V gene. The CDR3 region is CASSETRYTGELFF. In DNA form, the CDR3 reads TGTGCCAGCTCAGAGACTAGATACACCGGGGAGCTGTTTTTT.

The chain couples TRBV11-3 to TRBJ2-3; D unclear. Germline values: CDR1 SGHNT, CDR2 YENEEA. The CDR3 has 14 residues. The V end was cut by 4 bases, the J end by 0 bases, with 8 bases between. DNA for the CDR3: TGTGCCAGCAGCTGGGGTTCTAGCACAGATACGCAGTATTTT. This translates into CASSWGSSTDTQYF.

The genes are TRBV6-5 and TRBJ2-7, with a tentative D call TRBD2 (7 bases). The CDR3 totals 16 residues. Trimming pared 0 bases from V and 6 bases from J, leaving 18 bases between. Per the germline V gene, CDR1 is MNHEY and CDR2 is SVGAGI. The CDR3 is CASSYSSLAGATEQYF. The DNA for the CDR3 is TGTGCCAGCAGTTACTCGAGTCTGGCGGGGGCGACCGAGCAGTACTTC.

The V call is TRBV7-9, the J call TRBJ1-1; unclear D gene. Germline V gene sequence: CDR1 SEHNR, CDR2 FQNEAQ (reference sequence). The CDR3 sequence is 14 residues long. The ends were cut back, 1 base at V and 6 bases at J, with 12 bases in the middle. CDR3 protein: CASSLDVGNAEAFF. CDR3 coding DNA: TGTGCCAGCAGCTTAGATGTGGGGAATGCTGAAGCTTTCTTT.

J is TRBJ2-3 and V is TRBV27; 12 bases map to TRBD1. The CDR3 spans 15 residues. Germline-derived CDR1 and CDR2 are MNHEY and SMNVEV (reference sequence). V dropped 6 bases and J dropped 4; count of bases not matched to a gene: 5. CDR3 in amino acids: CASRGTGGWADTQYF. In DNA, the CDR3 is TGTGCCAGCAGGGGGACAGGGGGCTGGGCAGATACGCAGTATTTT.

V usage is TRBV4-1 and J usage is TRBJ2-5, with D perhaps TRBD2 (6 bases). CDR1 and CDR2 (germline): MGHRA, YSYEKL. The CDR3 extends over 14 amino acids. Trimming stripped 6 bases from V and 5 bases from J, with 16 bases between. DNA of the CDR3: TGCGCCAGCAGTCCAGGACTAAAATCCGAGACCCAGTACTTC. Amino acids: CASSPGLKSETQYF.

The chain employs TRBV6-4 and TRBJ2-2; D uncertain. CDR3 length: 14 residues. Germline V lookup: CDR1 MRHNA, CDR2 SNTAGT. Trimming shortened V by 0 bases and J by 4 bases, and 6 bases separated the two germline ends. In DNA form, the CDR3 reads TGTGCCAGCAGTGACTCTATAACCACCGGGGAGCTGTTTTTT. Translated, it gives CASSDSITTGELFF.

J is TRBJ2-7 and V is TRBV5-1; unclear D gene. This CDR3 comprises 12 residues. CDR1 SGHRS and CDR2 YFSETQ come from the germline V gene. V was pared by 2 bases and J by 3 bases, with 6 bases between. CDR3 coding DNA: TGCGCCAGCAGCTTCTCTAACTACGAGCAGTACTTC. Amino acid sequence: CASSFSNYEQYF.

Of note for this clone: At one boundary the junction diverges from the germline segment, which might be a read error. The rearrangement joins TRBV11-2 to TRBJ2-5; TRBD1 matches 7 bases. The CDR3 spans 16 residues. CDR1 is SGHAT and CDR2 is FQNNGV in the germline V gene. The CDR3 region is CASSLARGPTREAQYF. The CDR3 region has the DNA TGTGCCAGCAGCTTAGCGAGGGGGCCAACGAGAGAGGCCCAGTACTTC.

The chain carries TRBV27 and TRBJ2-3, with 11 bases fitting TRBD2. V trimming: 5 bases; J trimming: 2 bases; junction bases outside the gene matches: 6. Germline CDR1 and CDR2: MNHEY and SMNVEV (reference sequence). The CDR3 is 16 residues long. CDR3 sequence reads: CASSLWTSGPTDTQYF. The CDR3 nucleotides are TGTGCCAGCAGTCTCTGGACTAGCGGGCCCACAGATACGCAGTATTTT.

This chain joins TRBV30 and TRBJ2-3; 13 nucleotides agree with TRBD2. The CDR3 runs to 14 residues. Looked up from germline, CDR1 is GTSNPN and CDR2 is SVGIG (reference sequence). Losses at the gene ends were 6 bases for V and 14 bases for J; bases not matched to a gene: 14. CDR3 bases: TGTGCCTGCCGGAAGCGGACTAGCGGGAGAGTTTGGTATTTT. This translates into CACRKRTSGRVWYF.

This clone was picked up one time. The rearrangement joins TRBV27 to TRBJ2-1; 7 positions agree with TRBD1. Germline trimming cut 1 base from V and 7 bases from J; bases unmatched to any gene: 1. Germline V gene lookup returns CDR1 MNHEY and CDR2 SMNVEV (reference sequence). The CDR3 has 13 residues. CDR3 sequence reads: CASSLYRGNEQFF. The CDR3 region has the DNA TGTGCCAGCAGTTTATACAGGGGTAATGAGCAGTTCTTC.

The gene calls are TRBV28 and TRBJ1-1, with TRBD1 as a possible D gene (5 bases). V was clipped by 5 bases and J by 1 base, with 14 bases between them. Germline V gene data show CDR1 as MDHEN and CDR2 as SYDVKM. CDR3 length equals 15 residues. The CDR3 protein is CASSSQTGGNTEAFF. CDR3 bases: TGTGCCAGCAGTAGTCAAACGGGGGGGAACACTGAAGCTTTCTTT.

This CDR3 is CASRGNGYTF. CDR3 nucleotides: TGCGCCAGCAGGGGAAATGGCTACACCTTC. This chain joins TRBV10-2 and TRBJ1-2; D is unclear. V lost 6 bases and J 6 bases, leaving 5 bases between the germline ends. The CDR3 totals 10 residues. Per germline, CDR1 WSHSY and CDR2 SAAADI.

The chain links TRBV27 to TRBJ2-7, with 11 bases fitting TRBD2. J was trimmed by 4 bases and V by 8 bases; bases with no gene match: 13. CDR3 length equals 16 residues. Germline CDR1 is MNHEY and CDR2 is SMNVEV (reference sequence). CDR3 in DNA: TGTGCCAGCTTCAGAGTAGCGGGAGGGCCGCATTACGAGCAGTACTTC. Translated: CASFRVAGGPHYEQYF.